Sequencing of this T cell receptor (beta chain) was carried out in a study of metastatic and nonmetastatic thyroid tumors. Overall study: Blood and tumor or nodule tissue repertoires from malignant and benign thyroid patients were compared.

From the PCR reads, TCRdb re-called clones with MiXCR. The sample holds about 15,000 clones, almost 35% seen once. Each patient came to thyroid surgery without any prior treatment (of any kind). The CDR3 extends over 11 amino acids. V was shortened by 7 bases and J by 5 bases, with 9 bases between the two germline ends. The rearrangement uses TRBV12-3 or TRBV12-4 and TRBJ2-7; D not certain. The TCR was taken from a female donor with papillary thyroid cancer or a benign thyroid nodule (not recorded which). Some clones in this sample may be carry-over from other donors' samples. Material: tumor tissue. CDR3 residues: CASTPGDEQYF. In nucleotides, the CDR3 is TGTGCCAGCACCCCTGGGGACGAGCAGTACTTC.